This T cell receptor (beta chain) is from a study of blood T cell repertoires in COVID-19. Overall study context: The cDNA or gDNA used as material had been derived from T cells, B-cell-depleted T cells, or PBMCs.

The data were produced by immunoSEQ multiplex PCR, yet TCRdb's version contains in-frame clones alone and is incomplete. The repertoire includes 60,000 or so clones, roughly 87% of them detected once, and roughly a tenth sits in the top ten. Germline V gene data show CDR1 as MNHEY and CDR2 as SVGAGI. V lost 8 bases, J lost 1 base, and 11 bases lay in between. CDR3 length equals 13 residues. Sample: peripheral blood. The J gene is TRBJ2-5, the V gene TRBV6-5, with D uncertain. The TCR was taken from a human donor with acute or convalescent COVID-19. The donor label of this sample is uncertain. The CDR3 is CASEATAQETQYF. The DNA for the CDR3 is TGTGCCAGCGAGGCCACGGCCCAAGAGACCCAGTACTTC.